The source of this T cell receptor beta chain is a study of blood T cell repertoires in COVID-19. Study overall: The cDNA or gDNA used as material had been derived from T cells, B-cell-depleted T cells, or PBMCs.

V lost 6 bases and J lost 1; bases outside the gene matches: 1. This CDR3 contains 14 residues. The germline V gene has CDR1 MNHEY and CDR2 SVGAGI. Sequencing used immunoSEQ multiplex PCR; TCRdb keeps in-frame clones, though not all of them. There are around 95,000 clones in the sample; around 85% occur only once, and around 10% lies in the top ten. Sequenced: peripheral blood. The chain uses TRBV6-5 and TRBJ2-3; TRBD2 aligns across 10 bases. This clonotype was sampled from a woman of 80 years or more with acute or convalescent COVID-19. CDR3 loop: CASRTSGGTDTQYF. CDR3 coding DNA: TGTGCCAGCAGAACTAGCGGGGGCACAGATACGCAGTATTTT.